The 20 T cell receptor beta chains below all came from one sample that was sequenced in a study of shared clonotypes between healthy human individuals. The assay was immunoSEQ multiplex PCR, and TCRdb's table has in-frame clones only and misses some. The repertoire holds over a million clones, with about 77% as singletons. Sequencing input: memory CD4+ T cells sorted from blood. The subset here: CD45RA-negative fraction. All receptors derive from a man aged 18 to 30 in good health.

The chain has TRBV10-3 and TRBJ2-1; 7 positions agree with TRBD1. CDR1 and CDR2 from the germline V gene are ENHRY and SYGVKD. The CDR3 totals 14 residues. The junction had 5 bases not matched to a gene; V was cut back by 4 bases and J by 5 bases. Written as DNA, the CDR3 is TGTGCCATCAGTGGGGGACAGCAGCACAATGAGCAGTTCTTC. It translates to CAISGGQQHNEQFF.

This sequence joins TRBV27 and TRBJ2-5, with D hard to call. The CDR3 runs to 13 residues. The germline CDR1 and CDR2 sequences are MNHEY and SMNVEV (reference sequence). The V gene lost 1 base and the J gene lost 5 bases, with 8 bases spanning the gap. The CDR3 DNA reads TGTGCCAGCAGTTTATTTGACGGGGAGACCCAGTACTTC. Encoded protein: CASSLFDGETQYF.

Note on this clone: At one end, the junction sequence differs from germline, possibly due to a read error. V and J are TRBV20-1 and TRBJ1-3; perhaps TRBD1 as D (6 bases). Per germline, CDR1 DFQATT and CDR2 SNEGSKA (reference sequence). The CDR3 length is 11 residues. CDR3 in amino acids: CSARDKDRSHF. CDR3 sequence (DNA): TGCAGTGCTAGAGATAAAGACAGGTCTCATTTT.

A few counts support this clone. The genes are TRBV13 and TRBJ2-2; 10 nucleotides line up with TRBD2. The CDR3 sequence is 14 residues long. The junction had 5 bases not matched to a gene; V was cut back by 9 bases and J by 4 bases. Germline V CDR1 and CDR2: PRHDT, FYEKMQ (reference sequence). In DNA form, the CDR3 reads TGTGCCAGAGGACAGCGGGGGGGCACCGGGGAGCTGTTTTTT. Encoded protein: CARGQRGGTGELFF. Filled out from reference TRBV13 and TRBJ2-2, the complete variable domain reads AAGVIQSPRHLIKEKRETATLKCYPIPRHDTVYWYQQGPGQDPQFLISFYEKMQSDKGSIPDRFSAQQFSDYHSELNMSSLELGDSALYFCARGQRGGTGELFFGEGSRLTVL.

The chain has TRBV7-2 and TRBJ2-1; the match to TRBD2 covers 7 bases. V gave up 2 bases and J gave up 3 bases; unmatched junction bases: 7. Germline lookup yields CDR1 SGHTA and CDR2 FQGNSA. This CDR3 has 16 amino acids. CDR3 sequence: CASSLNGRENYNEQFF. Here the CDR3 DNA reads TGTGCCAGCAGCTTAAATGGGCGGGAGAACTACAATGAGCAGTTCTTC.

This clone has a handful of counts. The chain uses TRBV10-3 and TRBJ1-2; TRBD1 agrees at 8 bases. The length of the CDR3 is 13 residues. With V trimmed by 6 bases and J by 8 bases, 8 bases remained unmatched. The germline V gene encodes CDR1 ENHRY and CDR2 SYGVKD. The CDR3 DNA reads as TGTGCCATCAGAGACCCAGGGGGCGTGGGCTACACCTTC. It translates to CAIRDPGGVGYTF.

The chain carries TRBV19 and TRBJ1-6; D is possibly TRBD1 (5 bases). V lost 2 bases, J lost 6 bases, and 8 bases lay in between. The CDR3 contains 14 residues. In germline, CDR1 is LNHDA, CDR2 SQIVND (reference sequence). CDR3 amino acids: CASSIYQGNSPLHF. As DNA, the CDR3 is TGTGCCAGTAGTATATATCAGGGTAATTCACCCCTCCACTTT. The full variable domain, rest sourced from reference TRBV19 and TRBJ1-6, is DGGITQSPKYLFRKEGQNVTLSCEQNLNHDAMYWYRQDPGQGLRLIYYSQIVNDFQKGDIAEGYSVSREKKESFPLTVTSAQKNPTAFYLCASSIYQGNSPLHFGNGTRLTVT.

The J gene is TRBJ1-2, the V gene TRBV29-1; TRBD1 matches 7 bases. Germline values: CDR1 SQVTM, CDR2 ANQGSEA. J gave up 7 bases and V 4 bases, and 15 bases lay outside the gene matches. The CDR3 runs to 15 residues. The CDR3 reads CSVAPDRVAIGGYTF. The CDR3, as DNA: TGCAGCGTTGCCCCTGACAGGGTGGCAATAGGTGGCTACACCTTC.

Concerning this clone itself: The identical CDR3 is also encoded by other nucleotide sequences in the sample. This chain uses TRBV28 with TRBJ1-2, with D unresolved. V was clipped by 2 bases and J by 0 bases, with 4 bases between them. Germline V gene sequence: CDR1 MDHEN, CDR2 SYDVKM. The CDR3 is made up of 13 amino acids. The CDR3 sequence: CASSLVANYGYTF. In DNA form, the CDR3 reads TGTGCCAGCAGTTTAGTAGCTAACTATGGCTACACCTTC.

V usage is TRBV2 and J usage is TRBJ1-6; D unresolved. V was trimmed by 4 bases and J by 6 bases, leaving 7 bases between them. Germline loops: CDR1 SNHLY, CDR2 FYNNEI. This CDR3 spans 13 amino acids. Here the CDR3 DNA reads TGTGCCAGCAGTGGGGAAGTTAATTCACCCCTCCACTTT. Translation gives CASSGEVNSPLHF. The entire variable domain, with the rest obtained from reference TRBV2 and TRBJ1-6, is as follows: EPEVTQTPSHQVTQMGQEVILRCVPISNHLYFYWYRQILGQKVEFLVSFYNNEISEKSEIFDDQFSVERPDGSNFTLKIRSTKLEDSAMYFCASSGEVNSPLHFGNGTRLTVT.

The chain uses TRBV6-1 and TRBJ2-7; TRBD2 is a possible D gene (5 bases). The CDR3 runs to 14 residues. Trimming removed 6 bases at V and 0 bases at J, with 12 bases between. CDR1 is MNHNS, CDR2 SASEGT, per germline. The DNA of the CDR3 is TGTGCCAGCAGCAAGGGAGTTCTCTCCTACGAGCAGTACTTC. This sequence encodes CASSKGVLSYEQYF.

The J gene is TRBJ1-3, the V gene TRBV30; a weak D match, TRBD1 (5 bases). Germline V CDR1 and CDR2: GTSNPN, SVGIG (reference sequence). This CDR3 has 14 residues. Trimming took off 1 base at V and 8 bases at J, with 15 bases between the two ends. The CDR3 region is CAWSGRVGADTIYF. The CDR3, as DNA: TGTGCCTGGAGTGGCAGGGTTGGTGCGGACACCATATATTTT.

The chain joins TRBV30 to TRBJ2-5; 12 bases are shared with TRBD2. The V gene end was trimmed by 3 bases and the J gene end by 7 bases; junction bases not matched to a gene: 6. CDR1 GTSNPN and CDR2 SVGIG come from the germline V gene (reference sequence). This CDR3 contains 14 residues. This chain's CDR3 is CAWRTSGRMGTQYF. In DNA, the CDR3 is TGTGCCTGGAGGACTAGCGGGAGAATGGGGACCCAGTACTTC. The variable domain in full, with the rest retrieved from reference TRBV30 and TRBJ2-5, is SQTIHQWPATLVQPVGSPLSLECTVEGTSNPNLYWYRQAAGRGLQLLFYSVGIGQISSEVPQNLSASRPQDRQFILSSKKLLLSDSGFYLCAWRTSGRMGTQYFGPGTRLLVL.

The chain carries TRBV19 and TRBJ2-7; perhaps TRBD1 as D (6 bases). The CDR3 is 14 amino acids. Germline CDR1 and CDR2: LNHDA and SQIVND (reference sequence). The V end was cut by 7 bases, the J end by 6 bases, with 19 bases between. The CDR3 DNA follows: TGTGCCAGTAAGGATGGCGGGCAGGGGAGCGAGCAGTACTTC. This translates into CASKDGGQGSEQYF.

The chain employs TRBV18 and TRBJ1-2; D gene ambiguous. CDR3 length: 13 residues. Germline assignment: CDR1 KGHSH and CDR2 LQKENI. V shed 2 bases and J shed 1 base, with 5 bases lying between them. CDR3 in amino acids: CASSPNNNYGYTF. CDR3 nucleotide sequence: TGTGCCAGCTCACCAAACAATAACTATGGCTACACCTTC.

This chain uses TRBV10-3 with TRBJ1-1; D not resolved. The CDR3 runs to 13 residues. CDR1 is ENHRY and CDR2 is SYGVKD in the germline V gene. Deletions cut 10 bases from V and 1 base from J, with 13 bases between. The CDR3 nucleotides read TGTGCCAATGCTCGTACTGAGAACACTGAAGCTTTCTTT. Amino acid sequence: CANARTENTEAFF.

The V gene is TRBV6-5, the J gene TRBJ2-5; tentatively, D is TRBD1 (5 bases). V shed 2 bases and J shed 0 bases, with 13 bases lying between them. The V gene's germline CDR1 is MNHEY and CDR2 SVGAGI. This CDR3 spans 16 amino acids. CDR3: CASSYDGRQYQETQYF. The CDR3, as DNA: TGTGCCAGCAGTTACGATGGGCGACAGTACCAAGAGACCCAGTACTTC.

The genes are TRBV5-1 and TRBJ1-4; no definite D call. V was shortened by 0 bases and J by 2 bases, with 8 bases between the two germline ends. The CDR3 runs to 15 residues. CDR1 and CDR2 (germline): SGHRS, YFSETQ. CDR3 residues: CASSLEPNTNEKLFF. CDR3 nucleotide sequence: TGCGCCAGCAGCTTGGAACCCAATACTAATGAAAAACTGTTTTTT.

This clone was seen a handful of times. This sequence joins TRBV30 and TRBJ1-5, with a possible D match to TRBD1 (6 bases). CDR3 length equals 15 residues. CDR1 is GTSNPN and CDR2 is SVGIG in the germline V gene (reference sequence). The V end was cut by 0 bases, the J end by 3 bases, with 12 bases between. The CDR3, as DNA: TGTGCCTGGAGTGTACCCAGGGGTTCCAATCAGCCCCAGCATTTT. Its protein is CAWSVPRGSNQPQHF.

The chain uses TRBV2 and TRBJ2-1, with 9 positions matching TRBD2. Germline loops: CDR1 SNHLY, CDR2 FYNNEI. The CDR3 has 17 amino acids. The junction had 13 bases not matched to a gene; V was cut back by 8 bases and J by 2 bases. DNA of the CDR3: TGTGCCAGCGCGCTCTTCTTAGCGGGGGTCGCCTACAATGAGCAGTTCTTC. Its protein is CASALFLAGVAYNEQFF.